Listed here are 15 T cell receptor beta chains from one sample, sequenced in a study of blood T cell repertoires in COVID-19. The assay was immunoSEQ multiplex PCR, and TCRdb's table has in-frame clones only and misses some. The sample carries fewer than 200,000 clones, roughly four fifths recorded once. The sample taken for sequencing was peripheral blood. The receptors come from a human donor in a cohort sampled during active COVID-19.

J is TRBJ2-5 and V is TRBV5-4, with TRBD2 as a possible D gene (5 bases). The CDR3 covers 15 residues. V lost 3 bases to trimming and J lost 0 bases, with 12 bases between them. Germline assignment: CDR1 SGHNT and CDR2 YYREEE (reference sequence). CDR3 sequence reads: CASSSFRGNQETQYF. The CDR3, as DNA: TGTGCCAGCAGCTCTTTTCGGGGAAACCAAGAGACCCAGTACTTC.

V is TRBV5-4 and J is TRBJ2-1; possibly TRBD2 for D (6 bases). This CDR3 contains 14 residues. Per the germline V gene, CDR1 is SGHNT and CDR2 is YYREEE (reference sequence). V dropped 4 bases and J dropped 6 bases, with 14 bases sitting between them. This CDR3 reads CASSPPGGANEQFF. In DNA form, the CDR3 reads TGTGCCAGCAGCCCCCCGGGCGGGGCCAATGAGCAGTTCTTC. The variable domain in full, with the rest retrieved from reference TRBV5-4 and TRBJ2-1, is ETGVTQSPTHLIKTRGQQVTLRCSSQSGHNTVSWYQQALGQGPQFIFQYYREEENGRGNFPPRFSGLQFPNYSSELNVNALELDDSALYLCASSPPGGANEQFFGPGTRLTVL.

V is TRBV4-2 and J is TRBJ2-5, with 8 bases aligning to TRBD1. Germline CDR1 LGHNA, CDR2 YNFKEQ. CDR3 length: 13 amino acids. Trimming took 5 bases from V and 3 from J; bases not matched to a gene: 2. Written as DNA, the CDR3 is TGTGCCAGCAGCTCGGACAGGGAAGAGACCCAGTACTTC. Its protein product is CASSSDREETQYF.

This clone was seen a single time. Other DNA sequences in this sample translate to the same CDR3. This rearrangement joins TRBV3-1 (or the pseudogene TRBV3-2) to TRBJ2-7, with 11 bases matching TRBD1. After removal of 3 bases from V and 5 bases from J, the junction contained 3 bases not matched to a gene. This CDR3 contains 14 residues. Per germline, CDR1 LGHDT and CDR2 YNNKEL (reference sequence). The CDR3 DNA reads TGTGCCAGCAGCCAGGGGACAGGGGGGAACGAGCAGTACTTC. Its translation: CASSQGTGGNEQYF.

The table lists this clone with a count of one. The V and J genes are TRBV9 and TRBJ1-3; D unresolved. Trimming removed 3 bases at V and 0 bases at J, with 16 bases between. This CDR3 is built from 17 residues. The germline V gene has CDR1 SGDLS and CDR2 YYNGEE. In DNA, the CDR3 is TGTGCCAGCAGCGCCGACCACCAGGTTAGCTCTGGAAACACCATATATTTT. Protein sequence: CASSADHQVSSGNTIYF.

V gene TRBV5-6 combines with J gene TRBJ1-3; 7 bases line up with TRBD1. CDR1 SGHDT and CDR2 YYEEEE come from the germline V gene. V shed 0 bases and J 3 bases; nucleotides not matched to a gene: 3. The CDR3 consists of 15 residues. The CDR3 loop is CASSLGQGIGNTIYF. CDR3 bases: TGTGCCAGCAGCTTGGGACAGGGTATTGGAAACACCATATATTTT.

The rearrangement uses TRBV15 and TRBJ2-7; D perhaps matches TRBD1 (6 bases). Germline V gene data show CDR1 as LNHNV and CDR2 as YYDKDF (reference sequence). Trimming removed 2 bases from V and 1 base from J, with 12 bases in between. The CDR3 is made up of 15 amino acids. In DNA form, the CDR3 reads TGTGCCACCAGCAGAACCGGGACACAATCCTACGAGCAGTACTTC. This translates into CATSRTGTQSYEQYF.

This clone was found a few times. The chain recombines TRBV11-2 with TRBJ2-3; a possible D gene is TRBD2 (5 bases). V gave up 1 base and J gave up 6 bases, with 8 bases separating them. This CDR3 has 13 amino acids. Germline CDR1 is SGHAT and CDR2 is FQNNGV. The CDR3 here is CASSLGSSDTQYF. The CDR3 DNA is TGTGCCAGCAGCTTAGGATCTAGCGATACGCAGTATTTT.

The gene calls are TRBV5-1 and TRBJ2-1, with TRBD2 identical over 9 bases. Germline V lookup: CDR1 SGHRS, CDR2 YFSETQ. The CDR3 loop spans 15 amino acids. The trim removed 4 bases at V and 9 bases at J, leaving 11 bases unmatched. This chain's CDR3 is CASSPYSGGIIEQFF. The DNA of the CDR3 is TGCGCCAGCAGCCCGTATAGCGGGGGTATCATTGAGCAGTTCTTC.

For the CDR3, the DNA is TGTGCCAGCAGCCAACGGGACAAGGGGAACTATGGCTACACCTTC. Translating it yields CASSQRDKGNYGYTF. This chain joins TRBV3-1 (or the pseudogene TRBV3-2) and TRBJ1-2, with D perhaps matching TRBD1 (6 bases). The V and J ends lost 2 bases and 2 bases respectively, with 12 bases between them. There are 15 residues in the CDR3. Looked up from germline, CDR1 is LGHDT and CDR2 is YNNKEL (reference sequence).

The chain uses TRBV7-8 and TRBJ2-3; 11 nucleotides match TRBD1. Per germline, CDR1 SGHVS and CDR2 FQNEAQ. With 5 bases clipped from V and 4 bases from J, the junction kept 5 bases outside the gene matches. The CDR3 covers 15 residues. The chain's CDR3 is CASSVGTGGADTQYF. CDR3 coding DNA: TGTGCCAGCAGCGTAGGGACAGGGGGAGCAGATACGCAGTATTTT.

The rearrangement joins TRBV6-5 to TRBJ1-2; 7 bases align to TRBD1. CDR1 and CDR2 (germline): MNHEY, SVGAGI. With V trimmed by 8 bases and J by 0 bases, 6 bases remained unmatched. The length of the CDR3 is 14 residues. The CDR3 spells CASLKDRANYGYTF. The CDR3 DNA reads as TGTGCCAGCCTGAAAGACAGGGCTAACTATGGCTACACCTTC.

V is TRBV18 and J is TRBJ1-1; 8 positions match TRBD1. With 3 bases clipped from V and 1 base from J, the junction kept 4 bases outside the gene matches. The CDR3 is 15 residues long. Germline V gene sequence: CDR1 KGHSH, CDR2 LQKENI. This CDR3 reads CASSPVDRGNTEAFF. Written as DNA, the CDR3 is TGTGCCAGCTCACCTGTCGACAGGGGGAACACTGAAGCTTTCTTT.

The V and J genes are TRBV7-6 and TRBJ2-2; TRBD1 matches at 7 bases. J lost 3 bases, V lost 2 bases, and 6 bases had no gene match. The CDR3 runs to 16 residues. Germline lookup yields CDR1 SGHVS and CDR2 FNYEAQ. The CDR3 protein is CASSLTAQGDTGELFF. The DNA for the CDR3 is TGTGCCAGCAGCTTAACTGCTCAGGGGGACACCGGGGAGCTGTTTTTT.

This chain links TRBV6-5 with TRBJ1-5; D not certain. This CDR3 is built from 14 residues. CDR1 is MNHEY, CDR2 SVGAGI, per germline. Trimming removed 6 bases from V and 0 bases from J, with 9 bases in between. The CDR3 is CASRIISSNQPQHF. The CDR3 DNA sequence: TGTGCCAGCAGAATAATTTCTAGCAATCAGCCCCAGCATTTT.